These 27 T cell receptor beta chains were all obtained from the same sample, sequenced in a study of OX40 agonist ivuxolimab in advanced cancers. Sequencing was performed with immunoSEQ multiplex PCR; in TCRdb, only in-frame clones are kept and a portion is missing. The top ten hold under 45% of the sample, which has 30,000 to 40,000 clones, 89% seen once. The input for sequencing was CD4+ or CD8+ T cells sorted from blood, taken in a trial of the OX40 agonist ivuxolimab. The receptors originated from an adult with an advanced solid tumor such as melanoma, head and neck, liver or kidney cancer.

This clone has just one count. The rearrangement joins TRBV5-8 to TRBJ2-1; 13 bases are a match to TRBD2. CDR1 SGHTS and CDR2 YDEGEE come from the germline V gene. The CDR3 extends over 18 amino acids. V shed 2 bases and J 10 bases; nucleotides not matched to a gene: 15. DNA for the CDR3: TGTGCCAGCAGCTTCAGAGTACCTACACTAGCGGGGGGGCTCGAGCAGTTCTTC. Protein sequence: CASSFRVPTLAGGLEQFF. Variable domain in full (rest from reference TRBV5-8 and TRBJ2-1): EAGVTQSPTHLIKTRGQQATLRCSPISGHTSVYWYQQALGLGLQFLLWYDEGEERNRGNFPPRFSGRQFPNYSSELNVNALELEDSALYLCASSFRVPTLAGGLEQFFGPGTRLTVL.

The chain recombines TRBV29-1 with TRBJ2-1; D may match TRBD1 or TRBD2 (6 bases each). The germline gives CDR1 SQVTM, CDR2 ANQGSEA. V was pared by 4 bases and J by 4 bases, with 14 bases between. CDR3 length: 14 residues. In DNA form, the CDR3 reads TGCAGCGTTGTAGACGGGGGCTATTACAATGAGCAGTTCTTC. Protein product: CSVVDGGYYNEQFF.

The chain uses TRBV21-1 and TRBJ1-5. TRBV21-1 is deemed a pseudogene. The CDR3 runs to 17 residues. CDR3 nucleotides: TGTGCCAGCAGCAAAGGGGACGCGACTACGATAGTCCTGCCCCAGCATTTT. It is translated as CASSKGDATTIVLPQHF.

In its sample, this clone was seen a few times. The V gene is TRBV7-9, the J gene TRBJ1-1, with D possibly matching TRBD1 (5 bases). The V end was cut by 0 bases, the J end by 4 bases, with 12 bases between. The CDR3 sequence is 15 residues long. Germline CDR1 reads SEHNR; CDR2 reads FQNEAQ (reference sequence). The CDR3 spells CASSLAFPGVTEAFF. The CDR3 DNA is TGTGCCAGCAGCTTAGCGTTTCCGGGGGTCACTGAAGCTTTCTTT.

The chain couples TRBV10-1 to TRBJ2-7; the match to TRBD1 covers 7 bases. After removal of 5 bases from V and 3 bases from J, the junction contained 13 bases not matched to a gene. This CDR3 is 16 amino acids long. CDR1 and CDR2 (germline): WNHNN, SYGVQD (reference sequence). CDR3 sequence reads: CASSNSDRAEGYEQYF. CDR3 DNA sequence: TGCGCCAGCAGTAACTCCGACAGGGCCGAGGGCTACGAGCAGTACTTC.

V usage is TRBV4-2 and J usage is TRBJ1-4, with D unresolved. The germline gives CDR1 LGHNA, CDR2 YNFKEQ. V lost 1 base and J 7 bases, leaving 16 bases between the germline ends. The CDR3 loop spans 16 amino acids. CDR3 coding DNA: TGTGCCAGCAGCCAAGCAGGCCGAGGATCTGGTGAAAAACTGTTTTTT. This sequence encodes CASSQAGRGSGEKLFF.

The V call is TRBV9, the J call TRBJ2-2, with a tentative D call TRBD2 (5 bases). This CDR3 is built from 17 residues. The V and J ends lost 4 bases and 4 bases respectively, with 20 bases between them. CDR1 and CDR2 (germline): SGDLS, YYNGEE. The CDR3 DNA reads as TGTGCCAGCAGCACCCCCCGTGGAGGCGAGGTCACCGGGGAGCTGTTTTTT. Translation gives CASSTPRGGEVTGELFF. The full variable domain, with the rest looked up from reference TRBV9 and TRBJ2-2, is DSGVTQTPKHLITATGQRVTLRCSPRSGDLSVYWYQQSLDQGLQFLIQYYNGEERAKGNILERFSAQQFPDLHSELNLSSLELGDSALYFCASSTPRGGEVTGELFFGEGSRLTVL.

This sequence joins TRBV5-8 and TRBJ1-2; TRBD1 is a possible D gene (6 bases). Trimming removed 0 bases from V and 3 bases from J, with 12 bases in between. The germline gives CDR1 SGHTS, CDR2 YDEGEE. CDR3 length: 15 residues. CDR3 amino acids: CASSLDIRGYYGYTF. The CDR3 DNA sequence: TGTGCCAGCAGCTTGGATATTAGGGGGTACTATGGCTACACCTTC.

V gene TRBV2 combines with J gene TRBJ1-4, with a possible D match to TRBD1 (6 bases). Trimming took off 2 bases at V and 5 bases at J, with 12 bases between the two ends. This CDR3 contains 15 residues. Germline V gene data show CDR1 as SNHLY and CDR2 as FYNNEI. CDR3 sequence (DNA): TGTGCCAGCAGTGAAATCAGGGGCCACAATGAAAAACTGTTTTTT. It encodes CASSEIRGHNEKLFF.

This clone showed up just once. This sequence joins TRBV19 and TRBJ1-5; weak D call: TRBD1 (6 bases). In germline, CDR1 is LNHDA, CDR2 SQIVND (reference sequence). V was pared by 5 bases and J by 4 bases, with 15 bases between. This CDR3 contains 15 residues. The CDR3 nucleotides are TGTGCCAGTAGTGCAACAGGGCTACCAAATCAGCCCCAGCATTTT. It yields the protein CASSATGLPNQPQHF.

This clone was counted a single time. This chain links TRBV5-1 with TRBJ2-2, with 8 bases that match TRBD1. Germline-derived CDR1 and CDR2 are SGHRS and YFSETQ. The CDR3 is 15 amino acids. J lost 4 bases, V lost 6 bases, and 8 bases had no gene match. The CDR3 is CASNVDRGGTGELFF. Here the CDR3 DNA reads TGCGCCAGCAACGTAGACAGGGGCGGCACCGGGGAGCTGTTTTTT. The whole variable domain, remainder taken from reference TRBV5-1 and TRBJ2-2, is KAGVTQTPRYLIKTRGQQVTLSCSPISGHRSVSWYQQTPGQGLQFLFEYFSETQRNKGNFPGRFSGRQFSNSRSEMNVSTLELGDSALYLCASNVDRGGTGELFFGEGSRLTVL.

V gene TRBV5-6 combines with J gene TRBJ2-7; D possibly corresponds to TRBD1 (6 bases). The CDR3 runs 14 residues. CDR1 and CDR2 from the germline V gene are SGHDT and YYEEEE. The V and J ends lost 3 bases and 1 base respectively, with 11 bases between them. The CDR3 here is CASSSTDSSYEQYF. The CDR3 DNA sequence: TGTGCCAGCAGCTCGACGGACAGTTCCTACGAGCAGTACTTC.

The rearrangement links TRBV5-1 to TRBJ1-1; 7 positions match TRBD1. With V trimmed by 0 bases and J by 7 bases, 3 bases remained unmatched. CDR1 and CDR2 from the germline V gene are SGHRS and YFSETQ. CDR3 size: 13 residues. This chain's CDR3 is CASSLAQGVEAFF. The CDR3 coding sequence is TGCGCCAGCAGCTTGGCTCAGGGGGTTGAAGCTTTCTTT.

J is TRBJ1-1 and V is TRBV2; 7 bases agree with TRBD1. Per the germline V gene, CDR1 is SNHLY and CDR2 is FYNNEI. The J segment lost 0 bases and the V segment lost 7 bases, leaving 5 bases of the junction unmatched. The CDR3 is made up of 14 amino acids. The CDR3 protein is CASTTGVMNTEAFF. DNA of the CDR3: TGTGCCAGCACTACAGGGGTTATGAACACTGAAGCTTTCTTT.

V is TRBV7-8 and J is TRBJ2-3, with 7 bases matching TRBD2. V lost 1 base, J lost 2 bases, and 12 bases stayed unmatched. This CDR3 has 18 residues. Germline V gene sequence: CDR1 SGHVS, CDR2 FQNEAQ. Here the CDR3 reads CASSLGWAGDYNTDTQYF. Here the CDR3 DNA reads TGTGCCAGCAGCTTAGGGTGGGCGGGGGACTATAACACAGATACGCAGTATTTT. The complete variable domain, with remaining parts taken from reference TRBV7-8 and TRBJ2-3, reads GAGVSQSPRYKVAKRGQDVALRCDPISGHVSLFWYQQALGQGPEFLTYFQNEAQLDKSGLPSDRFFAERPEGSVSTLKIQRTQQEDSAVYLCASSLGWAGDYNTDTQYFGPGTRLTVL.

The CDR3 spells CASSMGRADEQYF. The CDR3 DNA follows: TGTGCCAGTAGTATGGGGAGGGCTGACGAGCAGTACTTC. V usage is TRBV19 and J usage is TRBJ2-7; 7 bases line up with TRBD2. There are 13 residues in the CDR3. CDR1 and CDR2 (germline): LNHDA, SQIVND (reference sequence). V lost 3 bases to trimming and J lost 5 bases; unmatched junction nucleotides: 4. Drawing the rest from reference TRBV19 and TRBJ2-7, the complete variable domain is DGGITQSPKYLFRKEGQNVTLSCEQNLNHDAMYWYRQDPGQGLRLIYYSQIVNDFQKGDIAEGYSVSREKKESFPLTVTSAQKNPTAFYLCASSMGRADEQYFGPGTRLTVT.

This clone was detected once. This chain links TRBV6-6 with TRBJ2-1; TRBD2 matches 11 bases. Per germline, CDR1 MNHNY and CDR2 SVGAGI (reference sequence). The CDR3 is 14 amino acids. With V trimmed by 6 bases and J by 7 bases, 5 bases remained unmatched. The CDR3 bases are TGTGCCAGCAGCTCTAGCGGGGGGAGAAATGAGCAGTTCTTC. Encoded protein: CASSSSGGRNEQFF.

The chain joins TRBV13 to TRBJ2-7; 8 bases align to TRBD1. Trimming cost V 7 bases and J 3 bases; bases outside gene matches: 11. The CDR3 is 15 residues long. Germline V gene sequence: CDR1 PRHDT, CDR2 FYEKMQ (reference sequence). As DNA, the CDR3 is TGTGCCAGCACCTTCGAAACAGGGGGAGACTACGAGCAGTACTTC. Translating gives CASTFETGGDYEQYF. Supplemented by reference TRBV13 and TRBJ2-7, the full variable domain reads AAGVIQSPRHLIKEKRETATLKCYPIPRHDTVYWYQQGPGQDPQFLISFYEKMQSDKGSIPDRFSAQQFSDYHSELNMSSLELGDSALYFCASTFETGGDYEQYFGPGTRLTVT.

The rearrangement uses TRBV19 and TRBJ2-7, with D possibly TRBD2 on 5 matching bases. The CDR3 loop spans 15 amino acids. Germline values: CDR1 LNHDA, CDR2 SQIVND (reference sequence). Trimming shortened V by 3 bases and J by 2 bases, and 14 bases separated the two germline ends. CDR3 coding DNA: TGTGCCAGTAGTATGAGGGAAGGGTCTCCCTACGAGCAGTACTTC. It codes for CASSMREGSPYEQYF. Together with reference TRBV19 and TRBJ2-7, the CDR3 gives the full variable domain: DGGITQSPKYLFRKEGQNVTLSCEQNLNHDAMYWYRQDPGQGLRLIYYSQIVNDFQKGDIAEGYSVSREKKESFPLTVTSAQKNPTAFYLCASSMREGSPYEQYFGPGTRLTVT.

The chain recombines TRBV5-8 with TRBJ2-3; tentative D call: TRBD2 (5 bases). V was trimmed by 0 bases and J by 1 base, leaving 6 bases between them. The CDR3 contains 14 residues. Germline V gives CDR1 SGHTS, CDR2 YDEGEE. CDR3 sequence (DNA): TGTGCCAGCAGCTTGGGGCGGGGCACAGATACGCAGTATTTT. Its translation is CASSLGRGTDTQYF.

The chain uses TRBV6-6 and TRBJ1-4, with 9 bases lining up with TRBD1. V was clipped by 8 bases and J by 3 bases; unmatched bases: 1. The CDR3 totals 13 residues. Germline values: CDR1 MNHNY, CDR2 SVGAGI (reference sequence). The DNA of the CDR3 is TGTGCCAGCCGGACAGGGGCTAATGAAAAACTGTTTTTT. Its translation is CASRTGANEKLFF.

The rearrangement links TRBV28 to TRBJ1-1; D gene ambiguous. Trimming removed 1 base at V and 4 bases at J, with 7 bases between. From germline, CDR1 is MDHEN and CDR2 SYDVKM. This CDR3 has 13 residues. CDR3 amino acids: CASSLYEGTEAFF. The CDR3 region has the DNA TGTGCCAGCAGTTTATACGAAGGCACTGAAGCTTTCTTT.

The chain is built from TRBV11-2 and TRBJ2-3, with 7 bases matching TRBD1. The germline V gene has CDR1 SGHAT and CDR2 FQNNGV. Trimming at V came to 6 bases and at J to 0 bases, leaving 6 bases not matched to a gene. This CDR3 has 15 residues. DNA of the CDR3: TGTGCCAGCAGTCCGGGACAGATTAGCACAGATACGCAGTATTTT. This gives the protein CASSPGQISTDTQYF. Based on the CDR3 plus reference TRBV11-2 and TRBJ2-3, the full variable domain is EAGVAQSPRYKIIEKRQSVAFWCNPISGHATLYWYQQILGQGPKLLIQFQNNGVVDDSQLPKDRFSAERLKGVDSTLKIQPAKLEDSAVYLCASSPGQISTDTQYFGPGTRLTVL.

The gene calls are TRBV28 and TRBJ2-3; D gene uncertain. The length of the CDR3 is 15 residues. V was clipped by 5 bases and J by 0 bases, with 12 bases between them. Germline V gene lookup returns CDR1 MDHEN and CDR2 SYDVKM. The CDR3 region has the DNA TGTGCCAGCAGTGTCTCTGTAGAAAGCACAGATACGCAGTATTTT. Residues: CASSVSVESTDTQYF.

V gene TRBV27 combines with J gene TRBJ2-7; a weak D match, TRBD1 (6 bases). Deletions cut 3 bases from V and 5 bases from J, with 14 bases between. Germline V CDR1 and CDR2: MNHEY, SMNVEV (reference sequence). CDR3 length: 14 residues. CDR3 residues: CASSFTRGGHEQYF. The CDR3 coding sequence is TGTGCCAGCAGTTTTACCCGTGGGGGCCACGAGCAGTACTTC.

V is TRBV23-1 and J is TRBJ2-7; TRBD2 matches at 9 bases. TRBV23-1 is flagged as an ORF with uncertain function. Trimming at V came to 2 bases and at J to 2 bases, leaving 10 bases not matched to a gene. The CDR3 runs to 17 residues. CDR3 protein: CASSQPLLTSGPYEQYF. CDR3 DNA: TGCGCCAGCAGTCAACCGCTACTGACTAGCGGTCCCTACGAGCAGTACTTC.

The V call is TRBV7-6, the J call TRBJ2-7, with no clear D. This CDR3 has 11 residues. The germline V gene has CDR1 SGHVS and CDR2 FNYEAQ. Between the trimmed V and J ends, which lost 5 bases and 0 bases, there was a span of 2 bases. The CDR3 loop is CASSPSYEQYF. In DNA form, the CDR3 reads TGTGCCAGCAGCCCCTCCTACGAGCAGTACTTC.